This T cell receptor (beta chain) was obtained from a study of PD-L1 blockade in urothelial cancer. Overall study: Specimens of blood held a median count of about 140,000 T cells.

This clone was seen once. Specified time point: pretreatment peripheral blood. The CDR3 is made up of 14 amino acids. Per the germline V gene, CDR1 is MNHEY and CDR2 is SVGAGI. After removal of 5 bases from V and 12 bases from J, the junction contained 12 bases not matched to a gene. The data were produced by immunoSEQ multiplex PCR, yet TCRdb's version contains in-frame clones alone and is incomplete. This sample has 55,000 to 80,000 clones, with more than 75% found just once. The clonotype was recovered from a man between 60 and 75 years old with urothelial cancer. The gene calls are TRBV6-5 and TRBJ2-1; the match to TRBD1 covers 8 bases. The sequencing here drew on PBMCs, taken around atezolizumab (anti-PD-L1) treatment. The CDR3 DNA sequence: TGTGCCAGCAGTCAAAACCGGGACAGGACCGCGCAGTTCTTC. This translates into CASSQNRDRTAQFF.